This entry is about one T cell receptor beta chain. This entry belongs to a study of blood T cell repertoires in COVID-19. Background on the study: COVID-19 samples from acute and convalescent phases originated in the United States, Italy and Spain.

Method: immunoSEQ multiplex PCR; TCRdb's copy keeps in-frame clones and lacks some. The sample has about 170,000 clones, roughly 84% seen once. CDR1 MNHEY and CDR2 SVGAGI come from the germline V gene. With 2 bases removed from V and 8 bases from J, the gap between germline ends came to 9 bases. The CDR3 runs to 12 residues. The sequenced sample was peripheral blood. This chain connects TRBV6-5 to TRBJ1-1; D gene unclear. The receptor's source is a human donor with acute or convalescent COVID-19. The donor label of this sample is uncertain. In nucleotides, the CDR3 is TGTGCCAGCAGTTACAGAACGGGAGAAGCTTTCTTT. Translation gives CASSYRTGEAFF.